This TCR beta chain derives from a study of beta chain features in type 1 diabetes. This clone showed up just a few times. The CDR3 contains 14 residues. The germline V and J ends were trimmed by 0 bases and 2 bases, with 8 bases remaining between them. Germline-derived CDR1 and CDR2 are SGHKS and YYEKEE (reference sequence). Investigators reverse transcribed all isolated RNA, so they sequenced expressed TCRB transcripts. Profiling relied on immunoSEQ multiplex PCR, and the TCRdb table lists in-frame clones only, not all of them. The sample shows over 500,000 clones, 15% to 19% of them seen only once. Sorted populations were all over 98% pure.

Sequences were obtained from naive CD4+ T cells from blood. The sequence was obtained from a man aged 18 to 30 in good health. V usage is TRBV5-5 and J usage is TRBJ2-5, with D perhaps being TRBD1 or TRBD2 (5 bases each). The CDR3 is CASSLDGAQETQYF. The CDR3 bases are TGTGCCAGCAGCTTGGACGGGGCGCAAGAGACCCAGTACTTC. The full variable domain, with the rest looked up from reference TRBV5-5 and TRBJ2-5, is DAGVTQSPTHLIKTRGQQVTLRCSPISGHKSVSWYQQVLGQGPQFIFQYYEKEERGRGNFPDRFSARQFPNYSSELNVNALLLGDSALYLCASSLDGAQETQYFGPGTRLLVL.